A selection of T cell receptor beta chains follows, all from one sample in a study of T cell responses to AZD1222 COVID-19 vaccine. Sequenced by immunoSEQ multiplex PCR; TCRdb stores in-frame clones only, minus some. Here the sample spans 150,000 to 160,000 clones, about 88% being singletons. Sequencing was performed on peripheral blood, taken on day 0 of AZD1222 vaccination. These receptors all come from an adult in good health. Each CDR3 is given with its conserved first and last residue. A D gene is named only where the DNA matches it firmly. A row's size may be missing; if present it is once, few, many or a size class.

v_gene,d_gene,j_gene,abundance,CDR3aa,CDR3nt
TRBV5-1,TRBD1,TRBJ1-6,-,CASSQTGLPLHF,TGCGCCAGCAGCCAGACAGGGTTGCCCCTCCACTTT
TRBV19,-,TRBJ1-5,-,CASSRQVNQPQHF,TGTGCCAGTAGTAGACAGGTAAATCAGCCCCAGCATTTT
TRBV5-4,-,TRBJ2-1,-,CASSLDTDSNEQFF,TGTGCCAGCAGCTTGGATACCGATTCGAATGAGCAGTTCTTC
TRBV19,-,TRBJ1-1,-,CASSIPGTEAFF,TGTGCCAGTAGTATCCCAGGCACTGAAGCTTTCTTT
TRBV7-9,TRBD2,TRBJ2-3,-,CASSYSRGGGDTQYF,TGTGCCAGCAGCTACTCGCGGGGGGGCGGAGATACGCAGTATTTT
TRBV3-1/TRBV3-2,-,TRBJ2-1,-,CASSQVQRQQQFF,TGTGCCAGCAGCCAAGTCCAAAGACAACAGCAGTTCTTC
TRBV27,TRBD1,TRBJ1-5,-,CASRSGTGADQPQHF,TGTGCCAGCAGATCCGGGACAGGGGCGGATCAGCCCCAGCATTTT
TRBV19,TRBD1,TRBJ2-7,many,CASSIGGQAYEQYF,TGTGCCAGTAGTATAGGGGGACAGGCCTACGAGCAGTACTTC
TRBV7-9,-,TRBJ2-5,-,CASSMDGFSTQYF,TGTGCCAGCAGCATGGACGGGTTCTCGACCCAGTACTTC
TRBV2,TRBD1,TRBJ2-5,-,CASSVGQGLKTQYF,TGTGCCAGCAGCGTGGGACAGGGTCTAAAGACCCAGTACTTC
TRBV4-3,-,TRBJ2-1,-,CASSQDLGSSYNEQFF,TGCGCCAGCAGCCAAGATCTAGGGAGCTCCTACAATGAGCAGTTCTTC
TRBV28,-,TRBJ1-1,-,CASSPPTGMNTEAFF,TGTGCCAGCAGCCCTCCTACAGGGATGAACACTGAAGCTTTCTTT
TRBV4-1,-,TRBJ1-2,-,CASSQDTGGGYTF,TGCGCCAGCAGCCAAGATACGGGAGGCGGCTACACCTTC
TRBV7-9,TRBD2,TRBJ2-1,-,CASSLALTSGGDNEQFF,TGTGCCAGCAGCTTAGCGCTTACTAGCGGGGGGGACAATGAGCAGTTCTTC
TRBV7-2,TRBD1,TRBJ1-2,-,CASSPKTGDYGYTF,TGTGCCAGCAGCCCAAAGACAGGGGACTATGGCTACACCTTC
TRBV7-8,-,TRBJ1-2,-,CASSLELGRGGAVHGYTF,TGTGCCAGCAGCTTAGAGCTGGGACGGGGCGGGGCTGTCCATGGCTACACCTTC
TRBV19,-,TRBJ2-2,-,CASSIGSLANTGELFF,TGTGCCAGTAGTATAGGGAGTCTCGCGAACACCGGGGAGCTGTTTTTT
TRBV3-1/TRBV3-2,TRBD1,TRBJ1-1,-,CASSQGPGGFTEAFF,TGTGCCAGCAGCCAAGGGCCAGGGGGCTTCACTGAAGCTTTCTTT
TRBV5-1,-,TRBJ2-7,-,CASSLDRNRQYF,TGCGCCAGCAGCTTGGATAGGAACCGGCAGTACTTC